Reported below is one TCR beta chain. What it binds is not known. Specified treatment: oral pan-JAK inhibitor, 5-10 mg twice daily. Individuals with alopecia areata gave both lesional scalp punch biopsies and peripheral blood for collection. Sorting of PBMCs yielded the CD4+ and CD8+ T cells. Extracted RNA was reverse transcribed into cDNA, the sequencing template. The protocol was immunoSEQ multiplex PCR, while the TCRdb copy is restricted to in-frame clones and leaves out a portion. The sample holds roughly 190,000 clones, approximately 60% seen once. This specimen comes from a study of CD8+ T cells in alopecia areata. Findings of the study overall: The study also sequences resident alphabeta T cells of normal skin in scalp samples.

Trimming cost V 4 bases and J 2 bases; bases outside gene matches: 6. There are 16 residues in the CDR3. Germline CDR1 is SGHNT and CDR2 is YYREEE (reference sequence). Here the sequenced sample was CD4+ T cells sorted from blood, taken at week 4, from a patient treated with tofacitinib. The chain combines TRBV5-4 with TRBJ2-5; 12 nucleotides agree with TRBD2. This TCR derives from a human donor with alopecia areata. The CDR3 loop is CASSPRLAGEQETQYF. Here the CDR3 DNA reads TGTGCCAGCAGCCCTAGACTAGCGGGGGAGCAAGAGACCCAGTACTTC.